This TCR beta chain emerged from a study of type 1 and type 2 diabetes patients. PCR was run on genomic DNA. A primer set of 30 forward and 13 reverse primers amplified the CDR3. TCRdb re-called the multiplex PCR reads through MiXCR, storing one row per CDR3 protein. In the table there are fewer than 300,000 distinct CDR3 sequences, around 47% of which are singletons. The V and J ends lost 6 bases and 5 bases respectively, with 19 bases between them. Per the germline V gene, CDR1 is DFQATT and CDR2 is SNEGSKA (reference sequence). This CDR3 spans 14 amino acids. All diabetic donors were classified as either type 1 or type 2 diabetes.

The clonotype was recovered from a man aged 18-30 years with type 2 diabetes. The sample was peripheral blood mononuclear cells (PBMCs). V is TRBV20-1 and J is TRBJ1-1, with D perhaps matching TRBD1 (6 bases). The CDR3 DNA is TGCAGTGCCCTCCGGTCGGGGGCTGGAACTGAAGCTTTCTTT. It yields the protein CSALRSGAGTEAFF.